Here is one T cell receptor (beta chain) with its context. CDR1 is LGHDT and CDR2 is YNNKEL in the germline V gene (reference sequence). This CDR3 comprises 16 residues. The junction had 11 bases not matched to a gene; V was cut back by 3 bases and J by 7 bases. In the source study's methods: Estimation of nucleated cell counts relied on the amplification of reference gene primers. The method was immunoSEQ multiplex PCR; TCRdb's version includes in-frame clones alone and lacks a portion of them. The D gene and trimming were derived from the DNA, and the V and J assignments and clone size from that table. The table has 90,000 to 110,000 clones, around 78% seen once; the top ten hold about 20%. This sample is part of a study of blood T cell repertoires in COVID-19. About the research overall: Samples taken during acute and convalescent COVID-19 were collected in the United States, Italy and Spain. From T cells, B-cell-depleted T cells, or PBMCs came the material, which was cDNA or gDNA.

This receptor was taken from an older woman with acute or convalescent COVID-19. The genes are TRBV3-1 (or the pseudogene TRBV3-2) and TRBJ2-1; 8 nucleotides align to TRBD1. Input material: peripheral blood. The CDR3 DNA reads TGTGCCAGCAGCCAGAAACGGACAGGGTCTACGAATGAGCAGTTCTTC. Residues: CASSQKRTGSTNEQFF.